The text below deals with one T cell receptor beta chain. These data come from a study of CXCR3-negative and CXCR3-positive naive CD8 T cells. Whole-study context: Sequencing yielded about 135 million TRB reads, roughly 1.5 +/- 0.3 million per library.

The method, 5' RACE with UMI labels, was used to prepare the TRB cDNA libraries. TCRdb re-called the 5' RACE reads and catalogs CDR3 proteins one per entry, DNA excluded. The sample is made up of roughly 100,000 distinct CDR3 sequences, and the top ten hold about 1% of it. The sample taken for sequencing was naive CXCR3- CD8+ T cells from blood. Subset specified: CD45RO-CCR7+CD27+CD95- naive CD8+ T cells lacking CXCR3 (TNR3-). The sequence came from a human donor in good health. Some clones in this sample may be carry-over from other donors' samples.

CDR3 sequence reads: CASSSGWEQFF. The rearrangement joins TRBV6-5 to TRBJ2-1. The CDR3 loop spans 11 amino acids. Germline V gives CDR1 MNHEY, CDR2 SVGAGI.